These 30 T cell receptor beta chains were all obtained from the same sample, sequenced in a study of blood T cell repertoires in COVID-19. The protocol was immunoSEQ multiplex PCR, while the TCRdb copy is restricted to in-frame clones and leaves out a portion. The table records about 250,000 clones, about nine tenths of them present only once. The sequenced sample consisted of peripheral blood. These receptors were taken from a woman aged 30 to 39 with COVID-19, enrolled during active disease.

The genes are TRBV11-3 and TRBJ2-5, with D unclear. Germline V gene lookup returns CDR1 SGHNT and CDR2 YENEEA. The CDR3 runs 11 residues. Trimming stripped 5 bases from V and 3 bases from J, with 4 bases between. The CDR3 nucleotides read TGTGCCAGCAGCCGAGAAGAGACCCAGTACTTC. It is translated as CASSREETQYF.

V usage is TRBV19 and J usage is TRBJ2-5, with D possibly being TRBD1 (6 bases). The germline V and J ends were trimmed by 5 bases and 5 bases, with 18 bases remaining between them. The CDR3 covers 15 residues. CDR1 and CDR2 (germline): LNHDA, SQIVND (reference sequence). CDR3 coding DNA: TGTGCCAGTAGTCCGAGATCGACAGGTCGGGAGACCCAGTACTTC. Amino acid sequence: CASSPRSTGRETQYF.

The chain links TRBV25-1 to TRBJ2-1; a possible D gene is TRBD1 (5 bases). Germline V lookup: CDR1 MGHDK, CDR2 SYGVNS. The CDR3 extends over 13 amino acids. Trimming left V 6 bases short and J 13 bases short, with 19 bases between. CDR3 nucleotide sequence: TGTGCCAGCAGCCTCACGGGCAGGGCCCTTCAGTTCTTC. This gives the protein CASSLTGRALQFF.

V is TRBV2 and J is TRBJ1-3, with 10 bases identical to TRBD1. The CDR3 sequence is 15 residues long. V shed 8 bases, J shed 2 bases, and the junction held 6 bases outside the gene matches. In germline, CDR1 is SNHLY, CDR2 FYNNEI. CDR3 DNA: TGTGCCAGCCTGGGACAGGGGCTAGCTGGAAACACCATATATTTT. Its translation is CASLGQGLAGNTIYF.

This CDR3 is CASSPSGRVSGNEQFF. CDR3 nucleotides: TGTGCCAGCAGCCCCAGCGGGAGGGTCTCTGGAAATGAGCAGTTCTTC. The rearrangement joins TRBV9 to TRBJ2-1; 10 nucleotides align to TRBD2. This CDR3 is built from 16 residues. With V trimmed by 4 bases and J by 7 bases, 11 bases remained unmatched. Germline-derived CDR1 and CDR2 are SGDLS and YYNGEE.

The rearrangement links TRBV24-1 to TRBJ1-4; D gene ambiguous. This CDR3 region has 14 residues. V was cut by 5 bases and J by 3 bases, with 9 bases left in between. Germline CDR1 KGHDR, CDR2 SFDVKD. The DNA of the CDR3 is TGTGCCACCAGTGGTCGGGATCCTAATGAAAAACTGTTTTTT. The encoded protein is CATSGRDPNEKLFF.

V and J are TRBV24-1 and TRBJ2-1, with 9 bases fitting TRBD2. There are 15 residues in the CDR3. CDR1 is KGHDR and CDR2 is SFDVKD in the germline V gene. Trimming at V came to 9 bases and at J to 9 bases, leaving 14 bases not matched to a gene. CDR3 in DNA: TGTGCCACCCGGGAGAGATTAGCGGGGGTAGGTGAGCAGTTCTTC. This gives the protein CATRERLAGVGEQFF.

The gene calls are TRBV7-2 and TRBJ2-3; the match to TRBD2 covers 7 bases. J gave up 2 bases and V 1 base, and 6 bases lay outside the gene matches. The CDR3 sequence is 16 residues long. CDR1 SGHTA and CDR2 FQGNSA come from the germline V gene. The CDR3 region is CASSLGSAGDTDTQYF. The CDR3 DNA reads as TGTGCCAGCAGCTTAGGATCGGCGGGGGACACAGATACGCAGTATTTT.

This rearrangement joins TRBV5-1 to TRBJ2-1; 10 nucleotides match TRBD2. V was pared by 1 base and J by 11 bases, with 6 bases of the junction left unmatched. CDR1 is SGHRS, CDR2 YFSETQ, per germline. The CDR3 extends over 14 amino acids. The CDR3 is CASSLFASGGQQFF. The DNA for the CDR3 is TGCGCCAGCAGCTTGTTTGCTAGCGGGGGACAGCAGTTCTTC.

The DNA of the CDR3 is TGCAGTTACTCTGGTGGCTACACCTTC. Its protein is CSYSGGYTF. This sequence joins TRBV20-1 and TRBJ1-2; D is unclear. The V gene's germline CDR1 is DFQATT and CDR2 SNEGSKA (reference sequence). The V end lost 8 bases, the J end lost 7 bases, and 8 bases lay between the germline ends. The CDR3 length is 9 residues.

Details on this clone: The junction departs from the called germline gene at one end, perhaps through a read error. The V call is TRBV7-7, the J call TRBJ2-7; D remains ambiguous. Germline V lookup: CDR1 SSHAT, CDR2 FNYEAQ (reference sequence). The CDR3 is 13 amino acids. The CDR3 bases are TGTGCTAGCAGCTTATCACCGAGCTACGAGCAGTACTTC. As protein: CASSLSPSYEQYF.

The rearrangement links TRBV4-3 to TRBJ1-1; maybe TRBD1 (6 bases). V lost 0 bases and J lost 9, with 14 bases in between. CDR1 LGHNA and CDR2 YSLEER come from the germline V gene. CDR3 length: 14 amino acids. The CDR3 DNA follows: TGCGCCAGCAGCCAAGATAGTGGCAGGGGCAAAGCTTTCTTT. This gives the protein CASSQDSGRGKAFF.

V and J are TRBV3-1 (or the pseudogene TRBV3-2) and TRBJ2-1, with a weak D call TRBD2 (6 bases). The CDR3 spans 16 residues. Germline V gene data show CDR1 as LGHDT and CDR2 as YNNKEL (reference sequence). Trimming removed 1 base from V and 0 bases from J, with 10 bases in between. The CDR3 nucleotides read TGTGCCAGCAGCCAAGGACGCGGGGTCTCCTACAATGAGCAGTTCTTC. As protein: CASSQGRGVSYNEQFF.

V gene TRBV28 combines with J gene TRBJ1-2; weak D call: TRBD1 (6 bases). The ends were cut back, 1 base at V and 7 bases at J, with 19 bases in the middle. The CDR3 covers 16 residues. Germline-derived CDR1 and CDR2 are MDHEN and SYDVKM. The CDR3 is CASSLSPRGQGGGYTF. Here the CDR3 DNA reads TGTGCCAGCAGTTTATCCCCCCGGGGCCAAGGGGGTGGCTACACCTTC.

Here the CDR3 DNA reads TGTGCCAGCAGCTTAGCGGGAGGGCCTATCAAAGCCAAAAACATTCAGTACTTC. It translates to CASSLAGGPIKAKNIQYF. The V and J genes are TRBV7-9 and TRBJ2-4; 7 bases are shared with TRBD2. This CDR3 contains 18 residues. The J segment lost 0 bases and the V segment lost 0 bases, leaving 8 bases of the junction unmatched. CDR1 and CDR2 (germline): SEHNR, FQNEAQ (reference sequence).

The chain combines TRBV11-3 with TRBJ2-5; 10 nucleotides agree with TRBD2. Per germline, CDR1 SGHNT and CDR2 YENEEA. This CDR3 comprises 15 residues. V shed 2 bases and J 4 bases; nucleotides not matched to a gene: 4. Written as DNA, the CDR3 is TGTGCCAGCAGCTTACGTAGCGGGAGGCCAGAGACCCAGTACTTC. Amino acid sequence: CASSLRSGRPETQYF.

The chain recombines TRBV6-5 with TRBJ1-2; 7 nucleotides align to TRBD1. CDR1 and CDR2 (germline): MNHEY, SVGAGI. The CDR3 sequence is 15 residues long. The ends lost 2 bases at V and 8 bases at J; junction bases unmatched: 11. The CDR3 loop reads CASSYGTAQKWGYTF. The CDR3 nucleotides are TGTGCCAGCAGTTACGGGACAGCCCAAAAGTGGGGCTACACCTTC.

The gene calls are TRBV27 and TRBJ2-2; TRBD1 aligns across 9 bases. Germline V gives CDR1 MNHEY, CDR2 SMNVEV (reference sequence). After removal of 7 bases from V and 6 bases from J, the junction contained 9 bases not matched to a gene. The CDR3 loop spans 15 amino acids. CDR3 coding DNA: TGTGCCAGCACGAAGACAGGGGGGATATCCGGGGAGCTGTTTTTT. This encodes CASTKTGGISGELFF.

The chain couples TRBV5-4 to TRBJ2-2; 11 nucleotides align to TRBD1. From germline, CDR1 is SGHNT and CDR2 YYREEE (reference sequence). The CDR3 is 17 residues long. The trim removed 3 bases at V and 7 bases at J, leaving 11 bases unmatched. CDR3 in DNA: TGTGCCAGCAGCTATCATCCGGGACAGGGGGTGGACGGGGAGCTGTTTTTT. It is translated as CASSYHPGQGVDGELFF.

The CDR3 DNA is TGTGCCAGTAGTATAGGGGCAGGGGTTCCACAAGAGACCCAGTACTTC. The encoded protein is CASSIGAGVPQETQYF. V and J are TRBV19 and TRBJ2-5; TRBD1 might be the D (6 bases). Germline CDR1 is LNHDA and CDR2 is SQIVND (reference sequence). V was trimmed by 1 base and J by 2 bases, leaving 14 bases between them. CDR3 length: 16 residues. Variable domain in full (rest from reference TRBV19 and TRBJ2-5): DGGITQSPKYLFRKEGQNVTLSCEQNLNHDAMYWYRQDPGQGLRLIYYSQIVNDFQKGDIAEGYSVSREKKESFPLTVTSAQKNPTAFYLCASSIGAGVPQETQYFGPGTRLLVL.

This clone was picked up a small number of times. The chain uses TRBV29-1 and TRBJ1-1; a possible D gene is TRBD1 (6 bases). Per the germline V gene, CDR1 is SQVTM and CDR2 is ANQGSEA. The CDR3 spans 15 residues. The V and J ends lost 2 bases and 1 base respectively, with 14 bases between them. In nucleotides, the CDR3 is TGCAGCGTTGAATTGCTTGGACAGTCGAACACTGAAGCTTTCTTT. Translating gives CSVELLGQSNTEAFF.

The CDR3 spells CAADRGPYSNQPQHF. DNA of the CDR3: TGTGCCGCTGACAGGGGCCCTTATAGCAATCAGCCCCAGCATTTT. The J gene is TRBJ1-5, the V gene TRBV19; TRBD1 aligns across 8 bases. V lost 11 bases, J lost 0 bases, and 9 bases stayed unmatched. The CDR3 has 15 amino acids. Germline CDR1 LNHDA, CDR2 SQIVND (reference sequence).

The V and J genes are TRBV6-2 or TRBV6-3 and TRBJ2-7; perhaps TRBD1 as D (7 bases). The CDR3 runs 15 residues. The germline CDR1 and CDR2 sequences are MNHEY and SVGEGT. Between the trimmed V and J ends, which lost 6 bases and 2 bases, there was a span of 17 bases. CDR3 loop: CASSRGGGGTYEQYV. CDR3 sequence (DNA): TGTGCCAGCAGCCGAGGCGGAGGGGGCACCTACGAGCAGTACGTC.

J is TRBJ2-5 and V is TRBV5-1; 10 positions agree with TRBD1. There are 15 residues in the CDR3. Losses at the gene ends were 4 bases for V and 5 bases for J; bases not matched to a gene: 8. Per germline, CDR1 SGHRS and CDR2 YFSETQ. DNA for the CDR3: TGCGCCAGCAGCGTACGACAGGGGGCCGGGGAGACCCAGTACTTC. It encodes CASSVRQGAGETQYF.

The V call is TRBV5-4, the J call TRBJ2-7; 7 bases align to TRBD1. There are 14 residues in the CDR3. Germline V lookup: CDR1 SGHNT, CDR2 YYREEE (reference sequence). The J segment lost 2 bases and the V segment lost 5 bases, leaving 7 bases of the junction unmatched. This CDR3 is CASSTQGTPYEQYF. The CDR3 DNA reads TGTGCCAGCAGTACACAGGGGACCCCCTACGAGCAGTACTTC.

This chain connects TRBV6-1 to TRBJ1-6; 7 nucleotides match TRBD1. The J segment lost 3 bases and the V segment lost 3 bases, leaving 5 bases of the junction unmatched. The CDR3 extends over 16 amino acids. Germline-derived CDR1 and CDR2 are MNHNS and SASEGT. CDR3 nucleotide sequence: TGTGCCAGCAGTGAGGACAGGAGCGACTATAATTCACCCCTCCACTTT. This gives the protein CASSEDRSDYNSPLHF.

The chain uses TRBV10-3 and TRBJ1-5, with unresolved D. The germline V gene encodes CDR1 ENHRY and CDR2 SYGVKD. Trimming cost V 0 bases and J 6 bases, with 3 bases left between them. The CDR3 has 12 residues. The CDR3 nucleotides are TGTGCCATCAGTGAGTCCAGTCAGCCCCAGCATTTT. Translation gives CAISESSQPQHF.

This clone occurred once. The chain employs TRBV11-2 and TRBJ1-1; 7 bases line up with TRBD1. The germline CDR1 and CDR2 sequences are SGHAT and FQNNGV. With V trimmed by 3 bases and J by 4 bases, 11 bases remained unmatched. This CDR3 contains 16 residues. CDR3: CASSLSTGSAGTEAFF. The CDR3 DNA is TGTGCCAGCAGCTTGTCGACAGGGTCAGCGGGCACTGAAGCTTTCTTT.

The CDR3 loop is CASSDMDSGGFYSYNEQFF. The CDR3 DNA follows: TGTGCCAGCTCCGATATGGATAGCGGGGGGTTTTATTCCTACAATGAGCAGTTCTTC. The rearrangement links TRBV18 to TRBJ2-1; TRBD2 agrees at 10 bases. In germline, CDR1 is KGHSH, CDR2 LQKENI. The ends lost 6 bases at V and 1 base at J; junction bases unmatched: 15. This CDR3 region has 19 residues.

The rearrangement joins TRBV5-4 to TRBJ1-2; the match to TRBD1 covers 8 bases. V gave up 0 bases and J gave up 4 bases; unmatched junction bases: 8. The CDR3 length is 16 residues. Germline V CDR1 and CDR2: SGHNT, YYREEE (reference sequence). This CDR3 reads CASSLGRAQGAYGYTF. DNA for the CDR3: TGTGCCAGCAGCTTGGGGCGGGCTCAGGGGGCCTATGGCTACACCTTC.